This T cell receptor beta chain comes out of a study of blood T cell repertoires in COVID-19. The germline gives CDR1 SGHTA, CDR2 FQGNSA. V was pared by 1 base and J by 2 bases, with 17 bases between. This CDR3 has 17 amino acids. The table came from immunoSEQ multiplex PCR; TCRdb's copy has only in-frame clones and leaves some out. The sample comprises 85,000 to 100,000 clones, more than 80% of which are singletons, and about 26% rests with the top ten. Sequenced: peripheral blood. The sequence derives from a man aged 50 to 60 with active or convalescent COVID-19. V gene TRBV7-2 combines with J gene TRBJ2-5; a possible D gene is TRBD1 (7 bases). CDR3 protein: CASSLGPVSGGQETQYF. DNA for the CDR3: TGTGCCAGCAGCTTAGGGCCCGTTTCAGGGGGGCAAGAGACCCAGTACTTC.